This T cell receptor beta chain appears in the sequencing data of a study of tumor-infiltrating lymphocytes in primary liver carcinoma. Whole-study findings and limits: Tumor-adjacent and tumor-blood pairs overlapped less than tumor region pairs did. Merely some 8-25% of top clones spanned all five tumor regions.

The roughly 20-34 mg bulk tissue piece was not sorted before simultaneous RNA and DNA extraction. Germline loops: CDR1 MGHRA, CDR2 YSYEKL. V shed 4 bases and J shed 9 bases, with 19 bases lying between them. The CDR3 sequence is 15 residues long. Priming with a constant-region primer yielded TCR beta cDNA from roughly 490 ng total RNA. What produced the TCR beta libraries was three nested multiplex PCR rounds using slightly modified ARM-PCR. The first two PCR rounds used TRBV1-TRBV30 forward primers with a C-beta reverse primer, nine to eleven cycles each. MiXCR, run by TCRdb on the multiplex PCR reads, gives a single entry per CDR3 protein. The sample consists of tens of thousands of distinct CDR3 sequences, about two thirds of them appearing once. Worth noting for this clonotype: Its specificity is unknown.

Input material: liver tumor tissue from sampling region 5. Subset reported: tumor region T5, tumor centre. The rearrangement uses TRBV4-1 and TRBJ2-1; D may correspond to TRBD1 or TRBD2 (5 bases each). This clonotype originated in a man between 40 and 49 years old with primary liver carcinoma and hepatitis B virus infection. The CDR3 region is CASSRLIEGQGEQFF. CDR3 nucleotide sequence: TGCGCCAGCAGCCGACTCATAGAGGGGCAGGGTGAGCAGTTCTTC.